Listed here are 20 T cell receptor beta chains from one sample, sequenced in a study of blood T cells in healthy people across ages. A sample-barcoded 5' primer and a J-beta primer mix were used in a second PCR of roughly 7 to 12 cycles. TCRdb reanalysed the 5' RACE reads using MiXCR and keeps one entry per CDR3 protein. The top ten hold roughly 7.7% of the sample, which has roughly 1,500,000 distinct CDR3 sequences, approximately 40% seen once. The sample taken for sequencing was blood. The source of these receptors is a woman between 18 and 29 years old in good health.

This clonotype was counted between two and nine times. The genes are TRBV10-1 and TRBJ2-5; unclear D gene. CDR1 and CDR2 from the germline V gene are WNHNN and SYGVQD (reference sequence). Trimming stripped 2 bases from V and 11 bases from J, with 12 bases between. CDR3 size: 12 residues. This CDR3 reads CASSERKVQQYF. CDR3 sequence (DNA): TGCGCCAGCAGTGAGAGGAAAGTGCAGCAGTACTTC.

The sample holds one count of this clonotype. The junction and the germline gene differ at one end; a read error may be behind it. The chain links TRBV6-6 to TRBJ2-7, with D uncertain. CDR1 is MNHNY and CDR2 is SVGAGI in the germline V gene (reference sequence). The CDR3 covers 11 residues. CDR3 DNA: TGTGTCAGCAGTTTCACTTACGAGCAGTACTTC. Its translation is CVSSFTYEQYF.

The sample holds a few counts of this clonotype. The CDR3 sequence is CSARGQGIYEQYF. CDR3 nucleotide sequence: TGCAGTGCTAGAGGACAGGGGATCTACGAGCAGTACTTC. The gene calls are TRBV20-1 and TRBJ2-7; 8 positions agree with TRBD1. This CDR3 contains 13 residues. The V gene end was trimmed by 1 base and the J gene end by 3 bases; junction bases not matched to a gene: 2. Germline V CDR1 and CDR2: DFQATT, SNEGSKA (reference sequence).

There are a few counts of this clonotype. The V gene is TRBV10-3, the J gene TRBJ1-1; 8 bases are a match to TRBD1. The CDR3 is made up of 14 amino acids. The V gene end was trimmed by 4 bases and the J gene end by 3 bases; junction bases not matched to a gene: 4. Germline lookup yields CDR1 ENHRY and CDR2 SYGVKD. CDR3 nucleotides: TGTGCCATCAGTGTACAGGGGGGGGACACTGAAGCTTTCTTT. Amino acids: CAISVQGGDTEAFF.

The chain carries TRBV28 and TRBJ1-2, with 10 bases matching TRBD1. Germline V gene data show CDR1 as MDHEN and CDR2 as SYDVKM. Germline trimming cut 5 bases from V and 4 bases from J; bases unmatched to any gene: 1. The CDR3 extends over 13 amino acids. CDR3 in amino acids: CASSGDRGYGYTF. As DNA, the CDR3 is TGTGCCAGCAGTGGGGACAGGGGCTATGGCTACACCTTC.

The CDR3 bases are TGTGCCAGCTCACCGTCAGGGGGTAGCGGAACCTACGAGCAGTACTTC. Translating gives CASSPSGGSGTYEQYF. The V and J genes are TRBV18 and TRBJ2-7, with D perhaps TRBD1 (7 bases). From germline, CDR1 is KGHSH and CDR2 LQKENI. The length of the CDR3 is 16 residues. The V and J ends lost 3 bases and 2 bases respectively, with 17 bases between them.

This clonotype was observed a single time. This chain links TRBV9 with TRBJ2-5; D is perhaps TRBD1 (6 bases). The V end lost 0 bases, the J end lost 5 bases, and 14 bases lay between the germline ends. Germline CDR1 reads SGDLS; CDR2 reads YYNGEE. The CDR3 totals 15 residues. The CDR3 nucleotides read TGTGCCAGCAGCGTAGAGGGGGTGATTGGCGAGACCCAGTACTTC. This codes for CASSVEGVIGETQYF.

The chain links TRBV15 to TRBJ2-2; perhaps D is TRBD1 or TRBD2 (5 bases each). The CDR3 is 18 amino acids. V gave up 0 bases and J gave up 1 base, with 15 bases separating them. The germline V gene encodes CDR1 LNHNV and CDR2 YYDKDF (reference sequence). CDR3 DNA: TGTGCCACCAGCAGAGATCGTGGGGTTGGGGGGAACACCGGGGAGCTGTTTTTT. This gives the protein CATSRDRGVGGNTGELFF.

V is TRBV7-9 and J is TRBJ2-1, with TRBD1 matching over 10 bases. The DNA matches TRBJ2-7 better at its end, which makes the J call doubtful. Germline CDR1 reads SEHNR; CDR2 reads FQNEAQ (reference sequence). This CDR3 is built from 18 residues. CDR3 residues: CASSTIVLNRDRGYEQYF. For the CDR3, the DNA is TGTGCCAGCAGCACAATTGTGCTGAACCGGGACAGGGGCTACGAGCAGTACTTC.

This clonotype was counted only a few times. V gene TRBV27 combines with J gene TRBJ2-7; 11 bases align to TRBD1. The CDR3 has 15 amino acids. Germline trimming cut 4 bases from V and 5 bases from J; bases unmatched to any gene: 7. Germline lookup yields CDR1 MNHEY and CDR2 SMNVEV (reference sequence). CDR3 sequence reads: CASSSLRDRGDEQYF. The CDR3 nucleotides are TGTGCCAGCAGTTCCCTCCGGGACAGGGGGGACGAGCAGTACTTC.

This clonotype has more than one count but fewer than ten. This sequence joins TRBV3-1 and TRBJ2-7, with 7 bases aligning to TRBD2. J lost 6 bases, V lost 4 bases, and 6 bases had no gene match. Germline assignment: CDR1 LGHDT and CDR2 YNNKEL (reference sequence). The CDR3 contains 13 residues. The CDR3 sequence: CASSRTWEGEQYF. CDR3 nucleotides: TGTGCCAGCAGCCGGACTTGGGAGGGCGAGCAGTACTTC.

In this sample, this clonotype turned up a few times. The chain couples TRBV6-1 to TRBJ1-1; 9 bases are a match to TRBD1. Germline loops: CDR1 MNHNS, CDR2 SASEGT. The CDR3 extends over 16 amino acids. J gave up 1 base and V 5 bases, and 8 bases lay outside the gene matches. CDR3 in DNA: TGTGCCAGCAGTCCAAAAGGGACAGGGTCGAACACTGAAGCTTTCTTT. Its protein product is CASSPKGTGSNTEAFF.

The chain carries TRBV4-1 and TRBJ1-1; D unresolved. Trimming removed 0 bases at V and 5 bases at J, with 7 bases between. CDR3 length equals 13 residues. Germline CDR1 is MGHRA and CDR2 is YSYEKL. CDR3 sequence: CASSQDLDTEAFF. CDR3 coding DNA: TGCGCCAGCAGCCAAGATCTGGATACTGAAGCTTTCTTT.

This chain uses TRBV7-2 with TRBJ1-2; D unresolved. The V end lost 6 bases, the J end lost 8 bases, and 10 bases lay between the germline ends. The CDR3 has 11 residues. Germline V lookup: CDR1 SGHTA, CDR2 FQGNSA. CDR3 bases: TGTGCCAGCAGGCGGGCAGGAGGCTACACCTTC. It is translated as CASRRAGGYTF.

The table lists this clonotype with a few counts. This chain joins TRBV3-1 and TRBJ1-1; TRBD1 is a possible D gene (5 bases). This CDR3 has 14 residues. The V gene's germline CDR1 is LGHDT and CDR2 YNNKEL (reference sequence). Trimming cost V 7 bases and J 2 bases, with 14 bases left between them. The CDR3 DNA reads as TGTGCCAGCAACCCCTCGGGGGATAACACTGAAGCTTTCTTT. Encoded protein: CASNPSGDNTEAFF.

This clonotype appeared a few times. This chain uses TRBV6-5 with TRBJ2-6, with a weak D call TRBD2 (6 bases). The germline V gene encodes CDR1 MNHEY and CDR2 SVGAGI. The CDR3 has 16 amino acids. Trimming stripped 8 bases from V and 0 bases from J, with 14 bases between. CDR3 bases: TGTGCCAGCTTCAGGGCGGGAAGCTCTGGGGCCAACGTCCTGACTTTC. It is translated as CASFRAGSSGANVLTF.

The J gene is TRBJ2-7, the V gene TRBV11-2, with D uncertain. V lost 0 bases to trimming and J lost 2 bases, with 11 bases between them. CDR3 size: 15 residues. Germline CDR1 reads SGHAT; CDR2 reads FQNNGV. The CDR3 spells CASSLDSRLTYEQYF. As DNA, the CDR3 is TGTGCCAGCAGCTTAGATTCTCGGCTAACCTACGAGCAGTACTTC.

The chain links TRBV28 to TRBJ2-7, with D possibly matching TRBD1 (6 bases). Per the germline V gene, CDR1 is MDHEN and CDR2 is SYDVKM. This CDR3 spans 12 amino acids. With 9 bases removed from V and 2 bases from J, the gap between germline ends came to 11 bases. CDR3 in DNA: TGTGCCAGTTACAGGGAGCCCTACGAGCAGTACTTC. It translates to CASYREPYEQYF.

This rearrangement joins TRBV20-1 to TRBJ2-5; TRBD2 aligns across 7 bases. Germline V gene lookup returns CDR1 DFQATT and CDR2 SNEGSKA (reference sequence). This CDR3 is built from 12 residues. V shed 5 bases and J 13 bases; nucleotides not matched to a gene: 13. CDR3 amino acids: CSASTGLEIPYF. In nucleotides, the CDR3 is TGCAGTGCTTCCACTGGACTAGAAATTCCGTACTTC.

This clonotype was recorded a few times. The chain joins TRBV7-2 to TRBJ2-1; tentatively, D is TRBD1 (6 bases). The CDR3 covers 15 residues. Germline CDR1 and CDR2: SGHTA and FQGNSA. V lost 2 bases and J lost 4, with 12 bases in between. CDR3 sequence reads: CASSLRQDPYNEQFF. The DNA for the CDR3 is TGTGCCAGCAGCTTAAGACAGGACCCGTACAATGAGCAGTTCTTC.